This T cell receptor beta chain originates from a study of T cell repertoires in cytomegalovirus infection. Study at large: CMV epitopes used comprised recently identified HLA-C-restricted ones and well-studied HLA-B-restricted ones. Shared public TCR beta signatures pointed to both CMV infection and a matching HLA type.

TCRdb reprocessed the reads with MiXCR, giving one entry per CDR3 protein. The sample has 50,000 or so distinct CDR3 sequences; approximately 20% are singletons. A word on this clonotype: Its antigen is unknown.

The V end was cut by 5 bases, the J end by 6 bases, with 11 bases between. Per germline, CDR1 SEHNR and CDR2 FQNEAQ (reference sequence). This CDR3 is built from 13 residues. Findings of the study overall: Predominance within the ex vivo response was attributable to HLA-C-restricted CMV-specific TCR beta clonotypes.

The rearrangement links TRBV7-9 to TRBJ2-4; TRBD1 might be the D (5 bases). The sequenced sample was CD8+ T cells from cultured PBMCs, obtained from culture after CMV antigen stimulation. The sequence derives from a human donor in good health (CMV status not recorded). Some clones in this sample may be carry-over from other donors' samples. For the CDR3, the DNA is TGTGCCAGCAGCGCCGAAAGGGGAAACATTCAGTACTTC. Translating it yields CASSAERGNIQYF.